A selection of T cell receptor beta chains follows, all from one sample in a study of CD4 and CD8 cells across lung adenocarcinoma regions. Each CDR3 protein is one row after TCRdb ran MiXCR on the PCR reads. The data hold about 17,000 distinct CDR3 sequences, with 46% observed a single time. Sequencing used CD4+ T cells from the margin of a lung tumor. These receptors all stem from a male donor with lung adenocarcinoma. The CD4 and CD8 labels of this study may be unreliable. Each CDR3 is given with its conserved first and last residue. D genes are given only for firm matches. Some rows have no size entry. The others give once, few or many, or a class for an expanded clone.

cdr3_aa cdr3_nt v_call clone_size j_call d_call
CASSSSGRGEQYF TGTGCCAGCAGTAGTAGCGGGAGGGGAGAGCAGTACTTC TRBV6-1 medium-sized TRBJ2-7 TRBD2
CASGEDGGSATDTQYF TGTGCCAGCGGGGAAGACGGGGGCAGCGCCACAGATACGCAGTATTTC TRBV4-2 once TRBJ2-3 NA
CASSPLGSGSSYNEQFF TGCGCCAGCAGCCCTCTAGGGAGCGGGAGCTCCTACAATGAGCAGTTCTTC TRBV4-1 many TRBJ2-1 TRBD2
CASKRRSYNEQFF TGTGCCAGCAAACGCCGCTCCTACAATGAGCAGTTCTTC TRBV6-1 NA TRBJ2-1 NA
CASSPEGLSGDTQYF TGTGCCAGCAGCCCCGAGGGCCTCAGTGGAGATACGCAGTATTTT TRBV7-2 NA TRBJ2-3 NA
CASSPRVRWGDEQFF TGTGCCAGCAGCCCCAGGGTCCGATGGGGAGATGAGCAGTTCTTC TRBV7-2 NA TRBJ2-1 NA
CASSQEGPRAKDTQYF TGTGCCAGCAGCCAAGAGGGGCCAAGAGCCAAAGATACGCAGTACTTT TRBV4-2 NA TRBJ2-3 NA
CASSGQPNYEQYF TGTGCCAGCAGCGGACAGCCAAACTACGAGCAGTACTTC TRBV6-5 medium-sized TRBJ2-7 NA
CASSEASGTKDTQYF TGTGCCAGCAGTGAAGCTAGCGGAACCAAAGACACTCAGTATTTT TRBV6-1 NA TRBJ2-3 NA
CASSEGQGNQPHHF TGTGCCAGCAGTGAAGGACAGGGGAATCAGCCCCACCACTTT TRBV6-1 NA TRBJ1-5 TRBD1
CASSFPRLAGGPMDTQYF TGTGCCAGCAGTTTTCCTCGACTAGCGGGAGGGCCGATGGATACGCAGTATTTT TRBV6-5 many TRBJ2-3 TRBD2
CASSYSFLRSNEQYF TGTGCCAGCAGTTACTCGTTTCTCAGATCCAACGAGCAGTACTTC TRBV6-5 many TRBJ2-7 NA
CASSLARDQETQYF TGTGCCAGCAGCTTAGCCAGGGACCAAGAGACCCAGTACTTC TRBV11-3 NA TRBJ2-5 NA
CASPSAGREATNTQYF TGTGCCAGCCCCTCCGCGGGGCGGGAGGCCACAAATACGCAGTATTTC TRBV7-6 NA TRBJ2-3 TRBD2
CASSLFSSEETQFF TGTGCCAGCAGTTTATTTAGCTCCGAAGAGACCCAGTTCTTC TRBV12-3/TRBV12-4 NA TRBJ2-1 NA
CASSIQGQGENMQYF TGTGCCAGCAGTATTCAGGGACAGGGCGAAAACATGCAGTACTTC TRBV6-1 NA TRBJ2-4 TRBD1
CASQQGRSTDTQYF TGTGCCAGCCAACAGGGACGGAGCACAGATACGCAGTATTTT TRBV7-8 NA TRBJ2-3 NA
CATSSGTEDFKETQYF TGTGCCACCAGCAGCGGGACAGAGGACTTTAAAGAGACCCAGTACTTC TRBV15 NA TRBJ2-5 TRBD1
CATSRVLGSTDTQYF TGTGCCACCAGCAGAGTATTAGGAAGCACAGATACGCAGTATTTT TRBV15 many TRBJ2-3 NA
CASSSGRGPRATDEQFF TGTGCCAGCAGTTCCGGGCGGGGGCCGCGGGCTACGGATGAGCAGTTCTTC TRBV12-3/TRBV12-4 many TRBJ2-1 NA
CASSYRMLNTEAFF TGTGCCAGCAGTTACCGGATGCTGAACACTGAAGCTTTCTTT TRBV6-5 many TRBJ1-1 NA
CASTGLAAKDTQYF TGCGCCAGCACCGGGCTGGCAGCGAAAGATACGCAGTACTTT TRBV10-2 NA TRBJ2-3 NA
CASSMGQGAYEQYF TGTGCCAGCAGCATGGGACAGGGGGCCTACGAGCAGTACTTC TRBV7-6 NA TRBJ2-7 TRBD1
CASSGRQGNVYEQYF TGTGCCAGCAGTGGCCGACAGGGGAACGTTTACGAGCAGTACTTC TRBV28 NA TRBJ2-7 TRBD1
CASSDGSGTKNTQYF TGTGCCAGCAGTGACGGGAGCGGGACTAAAAACACGCAGTATTTT TRBV6-4 NA TRBJ2-3 TRBD2